The rows below give T cell receptor beta chains drawn from one sample of a study of T cell repertoires in cytomegalovirus infection. Each CDR3 protein gets one entry after TCRdb re-called the reads with MiXCR. The table includes around 300,000 distinct CDR3 sequences, 22% detected once. These receptors have no known antigen. The sequencing here drew on cultured PBMCs, taken from culture after CMV antigen stimulation. The receptor source for this set is a human donor in good health (CMV status not recorded). Some clones in this sample may be carry-over from other donors' samples. Each CDR3 is given with its conserved first and last residue. A D gene is named only where the DNA matches it firmly. Clone sizes are given selectively: once, few, many, or a class where the clone is expanded.

j_call | clone_size | v_call | d_call | cdr3_nt | cdr3_aa
TRBJ2-1 | . | TRBV6-8 | TRBD1 | TGTGCCAGCAGGGCACGGGGGACAGGGGACAATGAGCAGTTCTTC | CASRARGTGDNEQFF
TRBJ2-1 | few | TRBV7-9 | TRBD1 | TGTGCCAGCAGCTACAGGGGTGGCAATGAGCAGTTCTTC | CASSYRGGNEQFF
TRBJ2-3 | . | TRBV5-8 | TRBD1 | TGTGCCAGCAGCGTAGGGTTGTCTAGTCAGGGGGCAGATACGCAGTATTTT | CASSVGLSSQGADTQYF
TRBJ1-1 | many | TRBV11-2 | TRBD1 | TGTGCCAGCAGCTCCGGACAGGGGAACACTGAAGCTTTCTTT | CASSSGQGNTEAFF
TRBJ1-1 | . | TRBV6-1 | . | TGTGCCAGCAGTGGACAACTTCCTAGCATGAACACTGAAGCTTTCTTT | CASSGQLPSMNTEAFF
TRBJ2-1 | few | TRBV6-2/TRBV6-3 | TRBD2 | TGTGCCAGCGTCGGACTAGCGGGAGGCGGTAACAATGAGCAGTTCTTC | CASVGLAGGGNNEQFF
TRBJ1-3 | few | TRBV4-1 | . | TGCGCCAGCAGCCAACTCCTCGGAAACACCATATATTTT | CASSQLLGNTIYF
TRBJ2-1 | . | TRBV20-1 | . | TGCAGTGCTCGATGGGACTCCGCAGAGCAGTTCTTC | CSARWDSAEQFF
TRBJ1-1 | . | TRBV6-6 | . | TGTGACAGCAGTTACAGGGACACTGAAGCTTTCTTT | CDSSYRDTEAFF
TRBJ2-3 | many | TRBV7-9 | . | TGTGCCAGCAGCACCTGGCGGTCCTATCCTGATACGCAGTATTTT | CASSTWRSYPDTQYF
TRBJ1-2 | once | TRBV12-3/TRBV12-4 | TRBD1 | TGTGCCAGCAGGACAGGGGACTATGGCTACACCTTC | CASRTGDYGYTF
TRBJ2-7 | few | TRBV28 | . | TGTGCCAGCAGCCCTTCGGAGGGCGAGCAGTACTTC | CASSPSEGEQYF
TRBJ1-4 | many | TRBV7-2 | . | TGTGCCAGCAGCTTAGCGGGGACAACTAATGAAAAACTGTTTTTT | CASSLAGTTNEKLFF
TRBJ1-1 | . | TRBV4-1 | . | TGCGCCAGCAGCCAAGTACAAGGTAAAGGAACTGAAGCTTTCTTT | CASSQVQGKGTEAFF
TRBJ2-3 | many | TRBV6-2/TRBV6-3 | . | TGTGCCAGCAGTTACGGGTTCGCGGAAAGCACAGATACGCAGTATTTT | CASSYGFAESTDTQYF
TRBJ1-3 | . | TRBV7-2 | . | TGTGCCAGCAGCTTAGAGGGGGGGCAAAGAAACACCATATATTTT | CASSLEGGQRNTIYF
TRBJ2-1 | . | TRBV6-5 | . | TGTGCCAGCAGGCCGGGACTCCAAACATTTACCAGTAGAAACAATGAGCAGTTCTTC | CASRPGLQTFTSRNNEQFF
TRBJ2-3 | . | TRBV11-2 | TRBD2 | TGTGCCAGCAGCTCCCGCCCGAATAGCGGGATAAAAGATACGCAGTATTTT | CASSSRPNSGIKDTQYF